This is a list of T cell receptor beta chains from one sample in a study of blood T cell repertoires in COVID-19. Generated by immunoSEQ multiplex PCR, the TCRdb table keeps only in-frame clones and is missing some. The table records 190,000 or so clones, about 83% of them present only once. Input material: peripheral blood. The source is a woman under 30 who had recovered from COVID-19. Each CDR3 is given with its conserved first and last residue. A D gene is named only where the DNA matches it firmly.

j_call,v_call,d_call,cdr3_aa
TRBJ2-1,TRBV7-2,NA,CASRLRGNNEQFF
TRBJ2-1,TRBV24-1,NA,CATSDPGLYNEQFF
TRBJ1-4,TRBV7-2,TRBD1,CASRPTGTTNEKLFF
TRBJ1-1,TRBV7-9,TRBD1,CASSLAGYRGLVTEAFF
TRBJ2-1,TRBV24-1,NA,CATSDRYRGGNEQFF
TRBJ2-1,TRBV20-1,TRBD2,CSASGTSGNEQFF
TRBJ2-5,TRBV27,TRBD1,CASRRWGQTGETQYF
TRBJ1-1,TRBV6-2/TRBV6-3,TRBD1,CASSYHRGDEAFF
TRBJ2-5,TRBV5-1,NA,CASSFGAGQQGETQYF
TRBJ2-7,TRBV3-1/TRBV3-2,TRBD1,CASSQGGGTGGASPPYEQYF
TRBJ2-1,TRBV18,TRBD2,CASSSILAGPYNEQFF
TRBJ1-3,TRBV5-1,NA,CASSGGASSGNTIYF
TRBJ1-2,TRBV18,TRBD1,CASSPGQDYGYTF
TRBJ1-5,TRBV9,NA,CASSVNAHSNQPQHF
TRBJ1-3,TRBV5-6,NA,CASTRRGTGNTIYF
TRBJ1-1,TRBV6-2/TRBV6-3,NA,CASSYRAGATEAFF
TRBJ1-1,TRBV5-6,TRBD1,CASSLQGRRVTEAFF
TRBJ2-5,TRBV7-2,NA,CASSAGRQETQYF
TRBJ1-1,TRBV7-3,NA,CASSLDDRNTEAFF
TRBJ2-1,TRBV2,NA,CASSENPLGSSINEQFF
TRBJ2-2,TRBV3-1/TRBV3-2,NA,CASSPTRVDPGELFF
TRBJ1-1,TRBV11-2,NA,CASSLYGGTGNTEAFF
TRBJ1-1,TRBV19,NA,CASSTRRGKNTEAFF
TRBJ2-3,TRBV30,TRBD2,CAWRSSRGRVTDTQYF
TRBJ1-2,TRBV25-1,NA,CASSEGSYGYTF
TRBJ2-7,TRBV7-9,NA,CASSRDSTISEQYF
TRBJ2-3,TRBV15,NA,CATSREDSRGDTQYF
TRBJ2-6,TRBV4-3,TRBD1,CASSQATGASGANVLTF
TRBJ2-7,TRBV18,NA,CASSPGTLSYEQYF
TRBJ2-5,TRBV7-9,NA,CASSPDVWEVRETQYF
TRBJ1-2,TRBV19,NA,CASSTRQEEIVLYGYTF
TRBJ2-2,TRBV19,TRBD1,CASSIFFGTGDTGELFF
TRBJ1-6,TRBV6-5,NA,CASSYSGLGVISPLHF
TRBJ1-1,TRBV19,NA,CASSDAEASNTEAFF
TRBJ2-5,TRBV9,NA,CASSVGTEHQETQYF
TRBJ2-5,TRBV7-7,TRBD2,CASSLVPLAGAPQETQYF
TRBJ1-6,TRBV27,NA,CASSLGGADTLHF
TRBJ2-3,TRBV27,TRBD1,CASRPGTGGANTQYF
TRBJ2-2,TRBV7-3,TRBD1,CASSLDRADTGELFF
TRBJ2-7,TRBV27,TRBD1,CASSSGTGLYEQYF
TRBJ2-1,TRBV9,TRBD2,CASSVAELAASYNEQFF
TRBJ1-2,TRBV14,TRBD1,CASSHSNRGYGYTF
TRBJ2-7,TRBV6-5,NA,CASRRGYSYEQYF
TRBJ1-5,TRBV28,NA,CASSPIGGVDQPQHF
TRBJ2-1,TRBV5-1,TRBD2,CASEASGVSYNEQFF
TRBJ1-2,TRBV30,NA,CAWSLRTPNYGYTF
TRBJ2-4,TRBV28,TRBD2,CASSLTSGGPGGKNIQYF
TRBJ1-1,TRBV27,NA,CASSLTVNTEAFF
TRBJ2-7,TRBV6-5,TRBD2,CASRSPGTMGLEQYF
TRBJ1-1,TRBV21-1,NA,CASSKAGRGNTEAFF
TRBJ2-5,TRBV5-1,TRBD1,CASSWWGQGEETQYF
TRBJ2-1,TRBV7-2,TRBD2,CASRPSGSPSYNEQFF
TRBJ1-1,TRBV29-1,TRBD1,CSATGTGGTEAFF
TRBJ2-1,TRBV5-5,NA,CASSYAPGQNNEQFF
TRBJ1-1,TRBV5-4,NA,CASSPTQGFGPEAFF